This entry lists 3 T cell receptor beta chains sequenced from one sample in a study of CD8+CD57+ T cells in acquired aplastic anemia. The authors sequenced patients whose flow cytometry had shown CD8+CD57+ cell expansion. Investigators profiled TCR beta VDJ and CDR3 from genomic DNA template. Each CDR3 protein is one row after TCRdb ran MiXCR on the reads. The sample has approximately 220,000 distinct CDR3 sequences, around 50% seen once. Sequencing input: sorted CD4+, CD8+, or CD8+CD57+ T cells (not recorded which) from PBMCs. Receptors were obtained from a human donor with aplastic anemia.

The CDR3 sequence: CASSLLGQGDSPLHF. CDR3 nucleotides: TGTGCCAGCAGCTTGTTGGGACAGGGCGACTCACCCCTCCACTTT. The genes are TRBV7-8 and TRBJ1-6; TRBD1 aligns across 9 bases. Trimming removed 3 bases from V and 10 bases from J; junction bases left unmatched: 7. The CDR3 runs to 15 residues. CDR1 and CDR2 (germline): SGHVS, FQNEAQ.

There are many counts of this clonotype. The chain uses TRBV20-1 and TRBJ1-6, with 10 bases aligning to TRBD1. The length of the CDR3 is 16 residues. CDR1 DFQATT and CDR2 SNEGSKA come from the germline V gene (reference sequence). The V segment lost 3 bases and the J segment 3 bases; nucleotides outside the gene matches: 5. The CDR3 spells CSARTGTGDYNSPLHF. For the CDR3, the DNA is TGCAGTGCTAGGACCGGGACAGGGGACTATAATTCACCCCTCCACTTT.

This clonotype has a count of ten or more. The J gene is TRBJ1-3, the V gene TRBV5-1; TRBD1 aligns across 7 bases. Germline V gene sequence: CDR1 SGHRS, CDR2 YFSETQ. J gave up 4 bases and V 2 bases, and 3 bases lay outside the gene matches. The CDR3 loop spans 14 amino acids. CDR3 nucleotides: TGCGCCAGCAGCTTAACAGGGGAAGGAAACACCATATATTTT. This codes for CASSLTGEGNTIYF.